A selection of T cell receptor beta chains follows, all from one sample in a study of blood T cell repertoires in COVID-19. Only in-frame clones appear in the TCRdb table, and some are missing; sequencing was by immunoSEQ multiplex PCR. The profile shows roughly 250,000 clones, approximately 84% of them singletons. The sequenced sample was peripheral blood. Receptors originate from a human donor in a cohort sampled during active COVID-19. CDR3s include the opening cysteine and the closing phenylalanine or tryptophan. Each record gives: J gene, clone size, V gene, D gene, CDR3 protein, CDR3 DNA. A D gene is named only where the DNA matches it firmly. Expanded clones get a size class; other rows say once, few or many, or leave the size out.

TRBJ1-2	once	TRBV7-9	TRBD1	CASSRGDRAYGYTF	TGTGCCAGCAGCAGAGGGGACAGGGCCTATGGCTACACCTTC
TRBJ2-4	NA	TRBV19	NA	CASRDRTDTRNIQYF	TGTGCCAGTCGCGACAGGACAGATACTAGAAACATTCAGTACTTC
TRBJ1-3	NA	TRBV6-1	NA	CASSEQGKGSGNTIYF	TGTGCCAGCAGTGAACAGGGGAAAGGCTCTGGAAACACCATATATTTT
TRBJ1-4	NA	TRBV5-1	TRBD1	CASSLGQGSEKLFF	TGCGCCAGCAGCTTAGGACAGGGTAGTGAAAAACTGTTTTTT
TRBJ2-2	NA	TRBV19	TRBD1	CASSRRDRGGSTYPGELFF	TGTGCCAGTAGTAGGCGGGACAGGGGAGGATCTACTTATCCCGGGGAGCTGTTTTTT
TRBJ2-1	NA	TRBV27	TRBD2	CASSLSRTSYNEQFF	TGTGCCAGCAGTTTATCTAGGACTAGCTACAATGAGCAGTTCTTC
TRBJ2-1	NA	TRBV10-2	TRBD2	CASSAPRLADSYNEQFF	TGCGCCAGCAGTGCCCCCCGCCTAGCGGACTCCTACAATGAGCAGTTCTTC
TRBJ1-1	once	TRBV18	NA	CASSPNQGGTEAFF	TGTGCCAGCTCACCAAACCAGGGAGGTACTGAAGCTTTCTTT
TRBJ2-2	NA	TRBV19	TRBD2	CASSGLAGANTGELFF	TGTGCCAGTAGTGGTCTAGCGGGAGCGAACACCGGGGAGCTGTTTTTT
TRBJ1-2	NA	TRBV7-9	TRBD1	CASSYRDSYGYTF	TGTGCCAGCAGTTACCGGGACAGCTATGGCTACACCTTC
TRBJ2-3	NA	TRBV11-3	NA	CASSLRSTDTQYF	TGTGCCAGCAGCTTGCGTAGCACAGATACGCAGTATTTT
TRBJ1-2	NA	TRBV10-3	NA	CAISDREVQNGYTF	TGTGCCATCAGTGATAGGGAGGTTCAGAATGGCTACACCTTC
TRBJ1-1	NA	TRBV29-1	TRBD1	CSVGSAGGTEAFF	TGCAGCGTTGGTTCCGCAGGGGGCACTGAAGCTTTCTTT
TRBJ2-1	NA	TRBV7-3	NA	CASSLRPGVGEQFF	TGTGCCAGCAGCTTAAGGCCGGGAGTTGGTGAGCAGTTCTTC
TRBJ1-6	NA	TRBV6-1	NA	CASLDSNNSPLHF	TGTGCCAGCCTGGACAGCAATAATTCACCCCTCCACTTT
TRBJ1-2	NA	TRBV18	TRBD1	CASSPTRDSHGYTF	TGTGCCAGCTCACCTACCCGGGACAGCCATGGCTACACCTTC
TRBJ1-2	NA	TRBV5-6	NA	CASRQGGVPNYGYTF	TGTGCCAGCAGACAGGGCGGCGTACCTAACTATGGCTACACCTTC